Shown below are 2 T cell receptor beta chains from a single sample sequenced in a study of shared clonotypes between healthy human individuals. Measured with immunoSEQ multiplex PCR; TCRdb has only the in-frame clones, and not every one. The sample consists of around 2,000,000 clones, about 94% of them appearing once. The naive CD8 subset, CD45RO-negative cells positively selected for CCR7, excluded terminally differentiated effector memory CD45RA+ cells. Sequencing was performed on naive CD8+ T cells sorted from blood. These receptors all come from a man aged 18-30 years in good health.

This chain uses TRBV14 with TRBJ1-1; maybe TRBD1 (6 bases). The CDR3 has 16 residues. The ends were cut back, 0 bases at V and 0 bases at J, with 11 bases in the middle. Germline CDR1 reads SGHDN; CDR2 reads FVKESK. The CDR3 loop reads CASSQDGEGVNTEAFF. DNA of the CDR3: TGTGCCAGCAGCCAAGATGGGGAGGGGGTGAACACTGAAGCTTTCTTT. The whole variable domain, filled in from reference TRBV14 and TRBJ1-1, reads EAGVTQFPSHSVIEKGQTVTLRCDPISGHDNLYWYRRVMGKEIKFLLHFVKESKQDESGMPNNRFLAERTGGTYSTLKVQPAELEDSGVYFCASSQDGEGVNTEAFFGQGTRLTVV.

The chain carries TRBV7-9 and TRBJ2-5, with no clear D. The CDR3 contains 15 residues. Trimming left V 1 base short and J 1 base short, with 10 bases between. Germline assignment: CDR1 SEHNR and CDR2 FQNEAQ (reference sequence). CDR3 region: CASSLGFSAQETQYF. For the CDR3, the DNA is TGTGCCAGCAGCTTAGGGTTCAGCGCCCAAGAGACCCAGTACTTC. The variable domain in full, completed from reference TRBV7-9 and TRBJ2-5, reads DTGVSQNPRHKITKRGQNVTFRCDPISEHNRLYWYRQTLGQGPEFLTYFQNEAQLEKSRLLSDRFSAERPKGSFSTLEIQRTEQGDSAMYLCASSLGFSAQETQYFGPGTRLLVL.